The next 8 T cell receptor beta chains were all read from a single sample in a study of OX40 agonist ivuxolimab in advanced cancers. The repertoire was sequenced with immunoSEQ multiplex PCR; TCRdb's copy has only in-frame clones and lacks some. The table lists tens of thousands of clones, 85% to 95% of them singletons. Here the sequenced sample was CD4+ or CD8+ T cells sorted from blood, taken in a trial of the OX40 agonist ivuxolimab. The source is an adult with an advanced solid tumor such as melanoma, head and neck, liver or kidney cancer.

The CDR3 nucleotides are TGTGCCAGCAGACCCGGTGGGAGCTCCTACAATGAGCAGTTCTTC. Its translation is CASRPGGSSYNEQFF. The chain uses TRBV14 and TRBJ2-1, with a possible D match to TRBD2 (5 bases). V shed 6 bases and J shed 0 bases, with 12 bases lying between them. From germline, CDR1 is SGHDN and CDR2 FVKESK. CDR3 length equals 15 residues. The full variable domain, completed using reference TRBV14 and TRBJ2-1, is EAGVTQFPSHSVIEKGQTVTLRCDPISGHDNLYWYRRVMGKEIKFLLHFVKESKQDESGMPNNRFLAERTGGTYSTLKVQPAELEDSGVYFCASRPGGSSYNEQFFGPGTRLTVL.

This clone was detected once. This chain connects TRBV7-9 to TRBJ2-3, with TRBD1 matching 9 bases. The CDR3 runs to 16 residues. J lost 6 bases, V lost 6 bases, and 13 bases had no gene match. Germline CDR1 reads SEHNR; CDR2 reads FQNEAQ (reference sequence). This chain's CDR3 is CASSPPHRGQADTQYF. In nucleotides, the CDR3 is TGTGCCAGCAGTCCTCCTCACAGGGGGCAGGCGGATACGCAGTATTTT. The full variable domain, its missing parts supplied by reference TRBV7-9 and TRBJ2-3, is DTGVSQNPRHKITKRGQNVTFRCDPISEHNRLYWYRQTLGQGPEFLTYFQNEAQLEKSRLLSDRFSAERPKGSFSTLEIQRTEQGDSAMYLCASSPPHRGQADTQYFGPGTRLTVL.

This chain joins TRBV28 and TRBJ1-1; no clear D gene. Trimming removed 5 bases from V and 1 base from J, with 11 bases in between. CDR3 length equals 14 residues. Germline CDR1 and CDR2: MDHEN and SYDVKM. The CDR3 here is CASSPSGWNTEAFF. CDR3 DNA sequence: TGTGCCAGCAGTCCCAGTGGATGGAACACTGAAGCTTTCTTT. The full variable domain, with the rest looked up from reference TRBV28 and TRBJ1-1, is DVKVTQSSRYLVKRTGEKVFLECVQDMDHENMFWYRQDPGLGLRLIYFSYDVKMKEKGDIPEGYSVSREKKERFSLILESASTNQTSMYLCASSPSGWNTEAFFGQGTRLTVV.

The chain employs TRBV28 and TRBJ2-7, with a tentative D call TRBD1 (5 bases). Germline V lookup: CDR1 MDHEN, CDR2 SYDVKM. CDR3 length: 14 amino acids. Trimming stripped 3 bases from V and 0 bases from J, with 9 bases between. In DNA, the CDR3 is TGTGCCAGCAGTTTTAGGGGTAGCTCCTACGAGCAGTACTTC. It translates to CASSFRGSSYEQYF.

The rearrangement joins TRBV11-2 to TRBJ2-5, with 14 bases that match TRBD2. With V trimmed by 3 bases and J by 4 bases, 7 bases remained unmatched. The CDR3 runs to 17 residues. Germline V gene sequence: CDR1 SGHAT, CDR2 FQNNGV. The CDR3 nucleotides are TGTGCCAGCAGCTTTGGACTAGCGGGGGGCGGGAGAGAGACCCAGTACTTC. Amino acids: CASSFGLAGGGRETQYF.

In this sample, this clone turned up once. The rearrangement uses TRBV21-1 and TRBJ2-2; the DNA was not used to check the table's D call, TRBD2. TRBV21-1 is designated a pseudogene. The CDR3 is 15 amino acids. CDR3 DNA: TGTGCCAGCAGCAATAAAGAAGCGGGCACCGGGGAGCTGTTTTTT. This codes for CASSNKEAGTGELFF.

V usage is TRBV18 and J usage is TRBJ2-7; 7 bases fit TRBD1. Germline values: CDR1 KGHSH, CDR2 LQKENI. CDR3 size: 15 residues. The V gene end was trimmed by 4 bases and the J gene end by 2 bases; junction bases not matched to a gene: 8. This chain's CDR3 is CASSQFQDRPYEQYF. The CDR3 region has the DNA TGTGCCAGCTCACAGTTTCAGGACAGGCCCTACGAGCAGTACTTC.

The chain has TRBV27 and TRBJ2-7; TRBD1 matches 7 bases. This CDR3 has 12 amino acids. The junction had 3 bases not matched to a gene; V was cut back by 4 bases and J by 6 bases. Per germline, CDR1 MNHEY and CDR2 SMNVEV (reference sequence). CDR3: CASSSGTAEQYF. CDR3 bases: TGTGCCAGCAGTTCCGGGACAGCCGAGCAGTACTTC.